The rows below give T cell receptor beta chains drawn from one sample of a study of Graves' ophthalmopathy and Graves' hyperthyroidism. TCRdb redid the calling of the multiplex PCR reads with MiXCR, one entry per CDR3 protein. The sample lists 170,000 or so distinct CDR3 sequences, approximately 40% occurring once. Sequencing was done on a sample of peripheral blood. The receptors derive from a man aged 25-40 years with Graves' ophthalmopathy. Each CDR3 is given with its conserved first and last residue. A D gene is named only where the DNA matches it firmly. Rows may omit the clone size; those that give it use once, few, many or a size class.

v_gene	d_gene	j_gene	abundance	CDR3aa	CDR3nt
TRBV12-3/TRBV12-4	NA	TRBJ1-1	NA	CASSLTQGTEAFF	TGTGCCAGCAGTCTTACACAGGGCACTGAAGCTTTCTTT
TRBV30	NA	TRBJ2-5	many	CACQGRIQETQYF	TGTGCCTGCCAAGGACGGATCCAAGAGACCCAGTACTTC
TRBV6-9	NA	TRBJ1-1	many	CASSPTSGTTNTEAFF	TGTGCCAGCAGCCCGACCTCCGGGACCACAAACACTGAAGCTTTCTTT
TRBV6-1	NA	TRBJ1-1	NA	CASSEQGNTEAFF	TGTGCCAGCAGTGAACAGGGAAACACTGAAGCTTTCTTT
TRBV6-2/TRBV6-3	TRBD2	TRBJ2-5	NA	CASRKTTGSGMETQYF	TGTGCCAGCAGGAAAACCACAGGTAGCGGGATGGAGACCCAGTACTTC
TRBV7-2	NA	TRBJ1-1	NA	CASSPEAGRGHEAFF	TGTGCCAGCAGCCCCGAAGCAGGTAGAGGGCATGAAGCTTTCTTT
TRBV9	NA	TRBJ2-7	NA	CASSVAVYSAEQYF	TGTGCCAGCAGCGTCGCTGTTTACTCTGCCGAGCAGTACTTC
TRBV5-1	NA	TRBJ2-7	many	CASSLVGDRGYEQYF	TGCGCCAGCAGCTTGGTAGGCGATCGGGGCTACGAGCAGTACTTC
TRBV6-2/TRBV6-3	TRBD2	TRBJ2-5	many	CASRPSGRAYQETQYF	TGTGCCAGCAGACCTAGCGGGAGGGCGTACCAAGAGACCCAGTACTTC
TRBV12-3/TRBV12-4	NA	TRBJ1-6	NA	CASRRQNSPLHF	TGTGCCAGCAGACGACAGAATTCACCCCTCCACTTT
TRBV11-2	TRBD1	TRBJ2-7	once	CASSSDRPYSGSYEQYF	TGTGCCAGCAGCTCGGACAGGCCCTACAGCGGCTCCTACGAGCAGTACTTC
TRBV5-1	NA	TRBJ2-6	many	CASSSTSRSGANVLTF	TGCGCCAGCAGCTCCACATCCCGCTCTGGGGCCAACGTCCTGACTTTC
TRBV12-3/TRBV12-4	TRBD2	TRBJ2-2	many	CASRPIAGGYTGELFF	TGTGCCAGCAGACCCATAGCGGGAGGGTACACCGGGGAGCTGTTTTTT
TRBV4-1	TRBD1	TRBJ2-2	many	CASSQTLDRINTGELFF	TGCGCCAGCAGCCAAACCCTGGACAGGATAAACACCGGGGAGCTGTTTTTT
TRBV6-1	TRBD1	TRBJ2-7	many	CATARGRSYEQYF	TGTGCCACAGCGAGGGGGCGTAGCTACGAGCAGTACTTC
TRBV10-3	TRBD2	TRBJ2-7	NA	CAISGDPGRNYEQYF	TGTGCCATCAGTGGAGATCCCGGGAGGAACTACGAGCAGTACTTC
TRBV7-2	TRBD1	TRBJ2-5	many	CASSSQGVQETQYF	TGTGCCAGCAGCTCACAGGGGGTCCAAGAGACCCAGTACTTC
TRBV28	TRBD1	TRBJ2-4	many	CASSYPTGQGANIQYF	TGTGCCAGCAGTTACCCAACGGGACAGGGGGCAAACATTCAGTACTTC
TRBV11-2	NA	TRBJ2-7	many	CASSSPLKGETYEQYF	TGTGCCAGCAGCTCCCCCTTGAAGGGGGAAACCTACGAGCAGTACTTC
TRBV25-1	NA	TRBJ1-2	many	CASSDRGRYGYTF	TGTGCCAGCAGTGACCGGGGCCGCTATGGCTACACCTTC
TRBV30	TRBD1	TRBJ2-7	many	CAWSEGTGGYEQYF	TGTGCCTGGAGTGAAGGGACAGGGGGCTACGAGCAGTACTTC
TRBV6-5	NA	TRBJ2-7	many	CATEEIAYEQYF	TGTGCCACCGAAGAGATTGCCTACGAGCAGTACTTC
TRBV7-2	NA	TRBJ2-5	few	CASSPFGGEETQYF	TGTGCCAGCAGCCCGTTTGGTGGGGAAGAGACCCAGTACTTC
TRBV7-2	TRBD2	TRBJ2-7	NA	CAVGRDSYEQYF	TGTGCGGTGGGGAGGGACTCTTACGAGCAGTACTTC
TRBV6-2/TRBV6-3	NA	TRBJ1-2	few	CASMNAGGYTF	TGTGCCAGCATGAATGCCGGCGGCTACACCTTC
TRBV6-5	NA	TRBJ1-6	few	CASSYQGNNSPLHF	TGTGCCAGCAGTTATCAAGGGAATAATTCACCCCTCCACTTT
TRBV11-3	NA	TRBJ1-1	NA	CASSGNPGFPEAFF	TGTGCCAGCAGCGGCAATCCAGGGTTCCCTGAAGCTTTCTTT